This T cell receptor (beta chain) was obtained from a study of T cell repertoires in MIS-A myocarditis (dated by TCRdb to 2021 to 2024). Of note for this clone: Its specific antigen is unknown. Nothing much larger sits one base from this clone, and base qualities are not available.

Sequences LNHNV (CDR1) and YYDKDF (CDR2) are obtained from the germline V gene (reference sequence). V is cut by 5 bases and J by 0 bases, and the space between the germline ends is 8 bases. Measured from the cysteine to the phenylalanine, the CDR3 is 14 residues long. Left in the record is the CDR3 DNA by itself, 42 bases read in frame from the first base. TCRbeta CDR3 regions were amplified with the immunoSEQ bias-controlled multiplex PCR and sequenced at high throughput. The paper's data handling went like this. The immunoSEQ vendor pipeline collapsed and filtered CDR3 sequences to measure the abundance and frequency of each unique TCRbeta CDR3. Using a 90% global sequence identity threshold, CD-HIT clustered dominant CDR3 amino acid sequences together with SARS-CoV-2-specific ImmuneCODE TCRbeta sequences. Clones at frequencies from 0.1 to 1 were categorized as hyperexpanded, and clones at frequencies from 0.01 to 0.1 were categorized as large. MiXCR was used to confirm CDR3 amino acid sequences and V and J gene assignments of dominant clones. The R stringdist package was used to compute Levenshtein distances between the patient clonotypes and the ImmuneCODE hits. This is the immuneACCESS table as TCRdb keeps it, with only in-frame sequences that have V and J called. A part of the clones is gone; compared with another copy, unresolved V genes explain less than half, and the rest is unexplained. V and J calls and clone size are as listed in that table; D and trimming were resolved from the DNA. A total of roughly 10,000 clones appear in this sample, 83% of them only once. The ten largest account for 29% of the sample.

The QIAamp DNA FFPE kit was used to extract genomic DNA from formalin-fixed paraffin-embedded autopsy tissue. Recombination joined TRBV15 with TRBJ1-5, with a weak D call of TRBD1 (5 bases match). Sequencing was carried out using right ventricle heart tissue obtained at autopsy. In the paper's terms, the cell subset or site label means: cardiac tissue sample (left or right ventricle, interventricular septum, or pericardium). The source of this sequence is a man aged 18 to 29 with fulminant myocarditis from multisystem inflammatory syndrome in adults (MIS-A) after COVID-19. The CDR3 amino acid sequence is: CATSDQGSNQPQHF. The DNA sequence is TGTGCCACCAGCGATCAGGGTAGCAATCAGCCCCAGCATTTT.